This TCR beta chain is from a study of cytomegalovirus exposure and HLA in healthy donors. There are 12 residues in the CDR3. Trimming took 6 bases from V and 5 from J, leaving 8 bases between them. In germline, CDR1 is KGHSH, CDR2 LQKENI. On this clone itself: Its target is unknown.

General study findings and limits: In a later analysis, parvovirus B19, influenza, CMV and Epstein-Barr virus appeared linked to several top co-occurrence clusters.

The PCR made use of 60 Vbeta and 13 Jbeta primers. Clones were read by immunoSEQ multiplex PCR, and TCRdb kept only the in-frame ones, dropping some. The top ten hold under 1.1% of the sample, which has roughly 160,000 clones, approximately 88% seen once. The receptor comes from a man younger than 45 in good health and CMV-seronegative. Sequenced sample: PBMCs. The chain combines TRBV18 with TRBJ1-5, with D possibly TRBD1 on 5 matching bases. In DNA, the CDR3 is TGTGCCAGCTCGGCGGGGGATCAGCCCCAGCATTTT. Amino acid sequence: CASSAGDQPQHF.